The next 24 T cell receptor beta chains were all read from a single sample in a study of blood T cell repertoires in COVID-19. Clones were sequenced by immunoSEQ multiplex PCR, and TCRdb holds only the in-frame ones, with some missing. The sample contains about 62,000 clones, about nine tenths of which appear only once. Input material: peripheral blood. These receptors came from a woman older than 75 with acute or convalescent COVID-19.

This clone was seen only a few times. This chain connects TRBV7-2 to TRBJ1-5, with 9 bases lining up with TRBD1. J gave up 0 bases and V 1 base, and 7 bases lay outside the gene matches. CDR3 length: 18 amino acids. CDR1 and CDR2 from the germline V gene are SGHTA and FQGNSA. CDR3 in amino acids: CASSLVTGGMGSNQPQHF. CDR3 nucleotide sequence: TGTGCCAGCAGCTTAGTAACAGGGGGCATGGGTAGCAATCAGCCCCAGCATTTT.

The chain recombines TRBV19 with TRBJ2-5; 7 nucleotides agree with TRBD2. The CDR3 is made up of 16 amino acids. Trimming removed 4 bases from V and 4 bases from J; junction bases left unmatched: 12. The germline gives CDR1 LNHDA, CDR2 SQIVND (reference sequence). As DNA, the CDR3 is TGTGCCAGTAGTACCCATGGCGGGGGTGGGCGAGAGACCCAGTACTTC. Translation: CASSTHGGGGRETQYF.

The rearrangement joins TRBV30 to TRBJ2-3; TRBD2 matches 11 bases. The CDR3 contains 17 residues. V lost 1 base, J lost 1 base, and 7 bases stayed unmatched. Germline CDR1 and CDR2: GTSNPN and SVGIG (reference sequence). This chain's CDR3 is CAWSAGLAGARTDTQYF. CDR3 coding DNA: TGTGCCTGGAGTGCAGGACTAGCGGGCGCACGCACAGATACGCAGTATTTT.

This chain connects TRBV27 to TRBJ2-2; the match to TRBD2 covers 7 bases. CDR3 length: 16 amino acids. J lost 0 bases, V lost 5 bases, and 6 bases had no gene match. In germline, CDR1 is MNHEY, CDR2 SMNVEV (reference sequence). The CDR3 nucleotides are TGTGCCAGCAGTCGGGGGGTCTCGGCGAACACCGGGGAGCTGTTTTTT. Protein product: CASSRGVSANTGELFF.

V gene TRBV24-1 combines with J gene TRBJ2-1, with 9 nucleotides matching TRBD1. The CDR3 contains 13 residues. V was clipped by 9 bases and J by 7 bases; unmatched bases: 6. The germline V gene has CDR1 KGHDR and CDR2 SFDVKD. The DNA of the CDR3 is TGTGCCACCGGGACAGGGACTGAAAATGAGCAGTTCTTC. Protein sequence: CATGTGTENEQFF.

This chain joins TRBV18 and TRBJ1-1, with D possibly being TRBD1 (6 bases). This CDR3 has 17 residues. CDR1 KGHSH and CDR2 LQKENI come from the germline V gene. V was shortened by 3 bases and J by 3 bases, with 20 bases between the two germline ends. The CDR3 sequence is CASSPPGHPRGDTEAFF. In DNA form, the CDR3 reads TGTGCCAGCTCACCCCCGGGACACCCCCGTGGGGACACTGAAGCTTTCTTT. The full variable domain, its missing parts supplied by reference TRBV18 and TRBJ1-1, is NAGVMQNPRHLVRRRGQEARLRCSPMKGHSHVYWYRQLPEEGLKFMVYLQKENIIDESGMPKERFSAEFPKEGPSILRIQQVVRGDSAAYFCASSPPGHPRGDTEAFFGQGTRLTVV.

In its sample, this clone was seen once. The chain carries TRBV20-1 and TRBJ1-1; D is possibly TRBD1 (6 bases). Looked up from germline, CDR1 is DFQATT and CDR2 is SNEGSKA (reference sequence). With 6 bases removed from V and 4 bases from J, the gap between germline ends came to 9 bases. This CDR3 contains 11 residues. This CDR3 is CSAPGVTEAFF. The CDR3 DNA reads as TGCAGTGCCCCAGGGGTCACTGAAGCTTTCTTT.

This sequence joins TRBV4-1 and TRBJ2-5, with a weak D call TRBD2 (6 bases). The length of the CDR3 is 16 residues. Trimming stripped 1 base from V and 2 bases from J, with 14 bases between. From germline, CDR1 is MGHRA and CDR2 YSYEKL. This CDR3 is CASSQAGVLLQETQYF. The CDR3 bases are TGCGCCAGCAGCCAAGCGGGAGTCTTATTACAAGAGACCCAGTACTTC.

CDR3: CASRIGGGSGYTF. In DNA form, the CDR3 reads TGTGCCAGCAGGATAGGCGGAGGATCCGGCTACACCTTC. The V gene is TRBV2, the J gene TRBJ1-2, with D uncertain. V gave up 6 bases and J gave up 8 bases, with 16 bases separating them. The CDR3 sequence is 13 residues long. Germline V gene sequence: CDR1 SNHLY, CDR2 FYNNEI.

The V and J genes are TRBV7-9 and TRBJ1-2; D is undetermined. Trimming pared 1 base from V and 6 bases from J, leaving 9 bases between. Germline loops: CDR1 SEHNR, CDR2 FQNEAQ (reference sequence). CDR3 length equals 13 residues. Written as DNA, the CDR3 is TGTGCCAGCAGCTTAGGGCAGATTGATGGCTACACCTTC. Amino acids: CASSLGQIDGYTF.

The rearrangement links TRBV7-6 to TRBJ2-3, with 10 nucleotides matching TRBD2. V lost 3 bases and J lost 2; bases outside the gene matches: 11. CDR3 length: 18 residues. The germline V gene has CDR1 SGHVS and CDR2 FNYEAQ. The CDR3 region is CASSFSLVLAGATDTQYF. The CDR3 nucleotides are TGTGCCAGCAGCTTCTCCCTCGTGCTAGCGGGGGCCACAGATACGCAGTATTTT.

The rearrangement uses TRBV4-1 and TRBJ2-3; 8 bases agree with TRBD2. This CDR3 is built from 14 residues. With 5 bases clipped from V and 4 bases from J, the junction kept 5 bases outside the gene matches. The germline V gene has CDR1 MGHRA and CDR2 YSYEKL. The CDR3 nucleotides are TGCGCCAGCAGCTTAGCGGGGCGATCAGATACGCAGTATTTT. Translated, it gives CASSLAGRSDTQYF.

The chain employs TRBV28 and TRBJ1-1; 7 nucleotides match TRBD1. The CDR3 loop spans 15 amino acids. V gave up 10 bases and J gave up 0 bases; unmatched junction bases: 11. In germline, CDR1 is MDHEN, CDR2 SYDVKM. CDR3 protein: CAIAGTAPLNTEAFF. The CDR3 nucleotides read TGTGCCATCGCCGGGACAGCGCCTCTGAACACTGAAGCTTTCTTT.

The V call is TRBV30, the J call TRBJ2-5, with D maybe TRBD2 (6 bases). The germline V gene has CDR1 GTSNPN and CDR2 SVGIG (reference sequence). V was shortened by 1 base and J by 5 bases, with 23 bases between the two germline ends. The CDR3 totals 17 residues. The CDR3 reads CAWSELSLRHRGETQYF. For the CDR3, the DNA is TGTGCCTGGAGTGAATTAAGTCTTCGACATCGGGGGGAGACCCAGTACTTC.

J is TRBJ1-5 and V is TRBV7-2; D may be TRBD1 (6 bases). There are 15 residues in the CDR3. CDR1 is SGHTA, CDR2 FQGNSA, per germline. Trimming removed 2 bases at V and 2 bases at J, with 10 bases between. CDR3 protein: CASSLNRARNQPQHF. CDR3 in DNA: TGTGCCAGCAGCTTAAACAGGGCCCGCAATCAGCCCCAGCATTTT.

The sample holds one count of this clone. The V gene is TRBV10-3, the J gene TRBJ1-2; D is perhaps TRBD1 (6 bases). Germline CDR1 is ENHRY and CDR2 is SYGVKD. The CDR3 has 13 residues. Trimming removed 3 bases at V and 8 bases at J, with 13 bases between. The CDR3 protein is CAISEMGANGYTF. CDR3 in DNA: TGTGCCATCAGTGAAATGGGGGCGAACGGCTACACCTTC.

The V gene is TRBV6-5, the J gene TRBJ2-7; TRBD1 might be the D (6 bases). CDR3 length: 16 residues. V shed 0 bases and J shed 3 bases, with 15 bases lying between them. Germline V gene sequence: CDR1 MNHEY, CDR2 SVGAGI. CDR3 nucleotides: TGTGCCAGCAGTTACTCCACCGGGACATCCGGCTACGAGCAGTACTTC. This encodes CASSYSTGTSGYEQYF.

This chain uses TRBV7-2 with TRBJ2-3, with unresolved D. From germline, CDR1 is SGHTA and CDR2 FQGNSA. The CDR3 runs to 13 residues. The ends were cut back, 4 bases at V and 6 bases at J, with 11 bases in the middle. CDR3 sequence (DNA): TGTGCCAGCAGCTCCCCTGCGAGGGATACGCAGTATTTT. It yields the protein CASSSPARDTQYF.

The chain combines TRBV7-2 with TRBJ1-6; D call uncertain. Between the trimmed V and J ends, which lost 0 bases and 8 bases, there was a span of 8 bases. Germline V gives CDR1 SGHTA, CDR2 FQGNSA. The CDR3 loop spans 14 amino acids. The CDR3 nucleotides are TGTGCCAGCAGCTTAGCTAGGGAGGATTCACCCCTCCACTTT. It specifies CASSLAREDSPLHF.

CDR3 loop: CASSLATGTGTGELFF. The CDR3 DNA is TGTGCCAGCAGCTTAGCAACCGGGACAGGCACCGGGGAGCTGTTTTTT. The rearrangement links TRBV7-2 to TRBJ2-2; the match to TRBD1 covers 8 bases. Germline CDR1 SGHTA, CDR2 FQGNSA. CDR3 size: 16 residues. Trimming cost V 0 bases and J 4 bases; bases outside gene matches: 4.

The chain recombines TRBV12-3 or TRBV12-4 with TRBJ1-5; D not resolved. The CDR3 contains 13 residues. V was pared by 5 bases and J by 4 bases, with 9 bases between. The CDR3 spells CASSPLNNQPQHF. CDR3 bases: TGTGCCAGCAGTCCCCTAAATAATCAGCCCCAGCATTTT.

This chain uses TRBV27 with TRBJ2-1, with TRBD2 matching over 8 bases. Trimming at V came to 3 bases and at J to 12 bases, leaving 19 bases not matched to a gene. This CDR3 has 17 amino acids. Germline CDR1 is MNHEY and CDR2 is SMNVEV (reference sequence). The DNA for the CDR3 is TGTGCCAGCAGTTTCCCCGGGGGAGCGGGGGCGGGGTCGGGGCAGTTCTTC. Protein product: CASSFPGGAGAGSGQFF.

The chain joins TRBV5-1 to TRBJ2-7; TRBD1 agrees at 7 bases. V gave up 0 bases and J gave up 2 bases; unmatched junction bases: 2. The CDR3 runs to 14 residues. Germline V gene data show CDR1 as SGHRS and CDR2 as YFSETQ. CDR3 nucleotides: TGCGCCAGCAGCTTGGGGCAGGGGGCCTACGAGCAGTACTTC. Translating it yields CASSLGQGAYEQYF. Complete variable domain (other parts from reference TRBV5-1 and TRBJ2-7): KAGVTQTPRYLIKTRGQQVTLSCSPISGHRSVSWYQQTPGQGLQFLFEYFSETQRNKGNFPGRFSGRQFSNSRSEMNVSTLELGDSALYLCASSLGQGAYEQYFGPGTRLTVT.

The chain carries TRBV29-1 and TRBJ2-1; a possible D gene is TRBD1 (5 bases). The ends were cut back, 8 bases at V and 2 bases at J, with 10 bases in the middle. Germline V gene sequence: CDR1 SQVTM, CDR2 ANQGSEA. The CDR3 loop spans 12 amino acids. In DNA form, the CDR3 reads TGCAGCTCTTCGACAGCCTACAATGAGCAGTTCTTC. Translation gives CSSSTAYNEQFF.